The 26 T cell receptor beta chains below come from one sample, sequenced in a study of molecular identifiers for immune sequencing clone quantification. MiXCR, run by TCRdb on the PCR reads, gives a single entry per CDR3 protein. Of 75,000 to 100,000 distinct CDR3 sequences listed, around 20% are singletons. The specimen sequenced was naive CD8+ T cells from blood, with Jurkat cell RNA spiked in. Subset here: FACS-sorted CD8+CD4-CCR7+CD45RA+ naive T cells. These receptors originate from a human donor in good health. Some libraries in this study had Jurkat cell RNA spiked in.

This clonotype was observed many times. The V and J genes are TRBV5-4 and TRBJ1-2, with D possibly being TRBD1 (6 bases). The CDR3 runs 14 residues. Trimming shortened V by 4 bases and J by 3 bases, and 13 bases separated the two germline ends. Germline V gene sequence: CDR1 SGHNT, CDR2 YYREEE (reference sequence). CDR3 nucleotide sequence: TGTGCCAGCAGCCACGGACAGCAGTACTATGGCTACACCTTC. It is translated as CASSHGQQYYGYTF.

This clonotype has at least ten counts. The chain is built from TRBV12-3 or TRBV12-4 and TRBJ2-7, with no clear D. This CDR3 has 13 amino acids. V gave up 6 bases and J gave up 1 base, with 10 bases separating them. The CDR3 DNA sequence: TGTGCCAGCAGCCCGGTGTTATCCTACGAGCAGTACTTC. Amino acids: CASSPVLSYEQYF.

At least ten counts were recorded for this clonotype. This chain uses TRBV7-2 with TRBJ1-5; D gene uncertain. CDR1 and CDR2 from the germline V gene are SGHTA and FQGNSA. Trimming pared 7 bases from V and 4 bases from J, leaving 14 bases between. The CDR3 consists of 14 residues. CDR3 loop: CASTTLFGNQPQHF. CDR3 coding DNA: TGTGCCAGCACCACACTTTTTGGTAATCAGCCCCAGCATTTT.

There are many counts of this clonotype. This chain links TRBV30 with TRBJ2-3; 8 nucleotides line up with TRBD1. V trimming: 3 bases; J trimming: 8 bases; junction bases outside the gene matches: 10. The CDR3 length is 14 residues. The germline V gene encodes CDR1 GTSNPN and CDR2 SVGIG (reference sequence). The DNA of the CDR3 is TGTGCCTGGAGCTACCGGACAGGGATCGTTACGCAGTATTTT. Its translation: CAWSYRTGIVTQYF.

The rearrangement joins TRBV20-1 to TRBJ2-5; 10 nucleotides line up with TRBD1. Germline V lookup: CDR1 DFQATT, CDR2 SNEGSKA (reference sequence). This CDR3 comprises 17 residues. The junction had 10 bases not matched to a gene; V was cut back by 1 base and J by 2 bases. Here the CDR3 DNA reads TGCAGTGCTAGAGGTCCGACAGGGGGCGCAGGGCAAGAGACCCAGTACTTC. It encodes CSARGPTGGAGQETQYF.

This clonotype showed up many times. J is TRBJ2-5 and V is TRBV5-6, with no clear D. The CDR3 has 11 residues. CDR1 is SGHDT, CDR2 YYEEEE, per germline. V gave up 2 bases and J gave up 5 bases, with 4 bases separating them. CDR3 loop: CASSLVETQYF. In nucleotides, the CDR3 is TGTGCCAGCAGCTTAGTTGAGACCCAGTACTTC.

This clonotype was observed at least ten times. The rearrangement uses TRBV9 and TRBJ2-7, with D unclear. The CDR3 covers 13 residues. The V end lost 4 bases, the J end lost 1 base, and 9 bases lay between the germline ends. The V gene's germline CDR1 is SGDLS and CDR2 YYNGEE. CDR3 region: CASSPTPSYEQYF. DNA for the CDR3: TGTGCCAGCAGCCCCACACCGTCCTACGAGCAGTACTTC.

The V call is TRBV20-1, the J call TRBJ2-3; possible D gene TRBD2, 6 bases. Germline loops: CDR1 DFQATT, CDR2 SNEGSKA (reference sequence). CDR3 length: 17 residues. Trimming took 3 bases from V and 2 from J, leaving 21 bases between them. CDR3 sequence: CSARSWGTSLHTDTQYF. The CDR3 DNA reads as TGCAGTGCTAGGTCATGGGGAACTAGCCTTCACACAGATACGCAGTATTTT.

This clonotype was seen many times. The gene calls are TRBV20-1 and TRBJ1-1; D may be TRBD1 (6 bases). The CDR3 contains 15 residues. Germline CDR1 and CDR2: DFQATT and SNEGSKA (reference sequence). Trimming took 1 base from V and 1 from J, leaving 13 bases between them. The CDR3 protein is CSARALKTGNTEAFF. The CDR3 DNA sequence: TGCAGTGCTAGAGCCCTCAAGACAGGGAACACTGAAGCTTTCTTT.

There are many counts of this clonotype. V usage is TRBV19 and J usage is TRBJ1-1; D is unclear. V was shortened by 3 bases and J by 10 bases, with 12 bases between the two germline ends. The germline CDR1 and CDR2 sequences are LNHDA and SQIVND (reference sequence). This CDR3 has 12 amino acids. DNA of the CDR3: TGTGCCAGTAGTATTGGGGAATTTGGAGCTTTCTTT. This codes for CASSIGEFGAFF.

This clonotype showed up many times. The chain employs TRBV19 and TRBJ1-6; TRBD1 agrees at 7 bases. This CDR3 region has 13 residues. J lost 6 bases, V lost 7 bases, and 3 bases had no gene match. Germline lookup yields CDR1 LNHDA and CDR2 SQIVND (reference sequence). CDR3 bases: TGTGCCAGTAACCGGGACAGTAATTCACCCCTCCACTTT. Translated, it gives CASNRDSNSPLHF.

V is TRBV6-5 and J is TRBJ2-7; D remains ambiguous. V lost 7 bases to trimming and J lost 2 bases, with 12 bases between them. Germline V gene lookup returns CDR1 MNHEY and CDR2 SVGAGI. This CDR3 contains 13 residues. The CDR3 coding sequence is TGTGCCAGCACCGCAGGACCCACCTACGAGCAGTACTTC. This codes for CASTAGPTYEQYF.

This clonotype occurred many times. The chain employs TRBV20-1 and TRBJ2-3; D unresolved. V was shortened by 0 bases and J by 0 bases, with 10 bases between the two germline ends. The CDR3 covers 15 residues. Germline CDR1 DFQATT, CDR2 SNEGSKA (reference sequence). Here the CDR3 reads CSARDPLASTDTQYF. CDR3 DNA: TGCAGTGCTAGAGATCCGCTCGCCAGCACAGATACGCAGTATTTT.

This clonotype has only one observation. A much bigger clone sits one base away, suggesting this may be a read error. V is TRBV13 and J is TRBJ2-1, with D possibly matching TRBD1 (5 bases). The CDR3 extends over 14 amino acids. Germline assignment: CDR1 PRHDT and CDR2 FYEKMQ (reference sequence). CDR3 in DNA: TGTGCCAGCAGACAGGCATCTTCCTACAATGAGCAGTCCTTC. This codes for CASRQASSYNEQSF.

There are a few counts of this clonotype. In this CDR3 the conserved last residue, phenylalanine or tryptophan, is missing, so a read error is likely. This chain joins TRBV9 and TRBJ2-5; the D gene is possibly TRBD1 (5 bases). The CDR3 loop spans 16 amino acids. Between the trimmed V and J ends, which lost 0 bases and 2 bases, there was a span of 14 bases. Germline CDR1 reads SGDLS; CDR2 reads YYNGEE. CDR3 sequence: CASSVAGAGRQETQYL. CDR3 nucleotides: TGTGCCAGCAGCGTAGCTGGGGCAGGGCGACAAGAGACCCAGTACCTC.

This clonotype was counted many times. The chain is built from TRBV12-3 or TRBV12-4 and TRBJ2-3; 10 bases line up with TRBD2. This CDR3 is built from 15 residues. The trim removed 3 bases at V and 5 bases at J, leaving 5 bases unmatched. CDR3 in DNA: TGTGCCAGCAGTTTTACAGCGGGAGGGGGAGATACGCAGTATTTT. It yields the protein CASSFTAGGGDTQYF.

This clonotype was counted ten times or more. The J gene is TRBJ2-3, the V gene TRBV10-3, with D possibly TRBD2 on 6 matching bases. The ends were cut back, 10 bases at V and 0 bases at J, with 17 bases in the middle. The germline V gene has CDR1 ENHRY and CDR2 SYGVKD. The CDR3 covers 15 residues. The CDR3 here is CATGRAGSSTDTQYF. The DNA for the CDR3 is TGTGCCACTGGACGGGCGGGGAGTAGCACAGATACGCAGTATTTT.

Many counts were recorded for this clonotype. This chain uses TRBV28 with TRBJ2-6, with D possibly matching TRBD1 (5 bases). CDR1 MDHEN and CDR2 SYDVKM come from the germline V gene. The CDR3 is 15 residues long. Trimming stripped 5 bases from V and 0 bases from J, with 8 bases between. As DNA, the CDR3 is TGTGCCAGCAGTCCGACAGTCTCTGGGGCCAACGTCCTGACTTTC. It encodes CASSPTVSGANVLTF.

This clonotype has ten or more counts. The V call is TRBV18, the J call TRBJ1-5; TRBD1 might be the D (5 bases). V was trimmed by 4 bases and J by 7 bases, leaving 23 bases between them. Germline values: CDR1 KGHSH, CDR2 LQKENI. The length of the CDR3 is 17 residues. The CDR3 DNA reads TGTGCCAGCTCACTCGAATCACGGGGCTACTTCGGGCAGCCCCAGCATTTT. Residues: CASSLESRGYFGQPQHF.

This clonotype was recorded many times. The chain has TRBV19 and TRBJ2-7, with D perhaps matching TRBD2 (6 bases). The CDR3 consists of 14 residues. The V and J ends lost 3 bases and 0 bases respectively, with 9 bases between them. The germline gives CDR1 LNHDA, CDR2 SQIVND (reference sequence). DNA of the CDR3: TGTGCCAGTAGTATGGGCGGGGCCTCCTACGAGCAGTACTTC. This sequence encodes CASSMGGASYEQYF.

A remark on this clonotype: With a much larger clone just one base away, this may be a read error. The chain joins TRBV11-2 to TRBJ2-5; tentative D call: TRBD2 (7 bases). The CDR3 has 18 amino acids. CDR1 and CDR2 from the germline V gene are SGHAT and FQNNGV. The ends were cut back, 0 bases at V and 0 bases at J, with 17 bases in the middle. CDR3 in DNA: TGTGCCAGCAGCTTAGATCGAATTGGGGGGGGGCACCAAGAGACCCAGTACTTC. Protein sequence: CASSLDRIGGGHQETQYF.

V and J are TRBV7-9 and TRBJ1-5; 7 bases map to TRBD1. V lost 1 base and J lost 0; bases outside the gene matches: 9. Germline V gene data show CDR1 as SEHNR and CDR2 as FQNEAQ (reference sequence). CDR3 size: 18 residues. The CDR3 nucleotides read TGTGCCAGCAGCTTAGGAACCACAGGGGTATTTAGCAATCAGCCCCAGCATTTT. It translates to CASSLGTTGVFSNQPQHF.

Of note for this clonotype: Its ends do not fully match the called genes, so a read error is possible. The chain combines TRBV4-1 with TRBJ2-2; D might be TRBD2 (5 bases). The germline V gene encodes CDR1 MGHRA and CDR2 YSYEKL. This CDR3 region has 14 residues. The CDR3 sequence: CASSPVANTGELSF. DNA for the CDR3: TGCGCCAGCAGCCCTGTAGCGAACACCGGGGAGCTGTCTTTT.

This clonotype was seen many times. This chain connects TRBV7-6 to TRBJ2-7; 11 nucleotides agree with TRBD2. V lost 2 bases, J lost 2 bases, and 2 bases stayed unmatched. The CDR3 consists of 15 residues. Germline V gene data show CDR1 as SGHVS and CDR2 as FNYEAQ. CDR3 amino acids: CASSLLAGGAYEQYF. The CDR3 DNA follows: TGTGCCAGCAGCTTATTAGCGGGAGGGGCCTACGAGCAGTACTTC.

There are many counts of this clonotype. The rearrangement uses TRBV6-5 and TRBJ1-1, with 11 bases lining up with TRBD1. The CDR3 runs 15 residues. CDR1 is MNHEY and CDR2 is SVGAGI in the germline V gene. J gave up 4 bases and V 5 bases, and 6 bases lay outside the gene matches. This CDR3 is CASSKPGQGGTEAFF. The CDR3 DNA reads as TGTGCCAGCAGTAAACCGGGACAGGGGGGCACTGAAGCTTTCTTT.

This clonotype was detected many times. V usage is TRBV9 and J usage is TRBJ2-7; 7 positions agree with TRBD2. CDR3 size: 17 residues. Trimming cost V 1 base and J 5 bases; bases outside gene matches: 15. Per germline, CDR1 SGDLS and CDR2 YYNGEE. The CDR3 DNA is TGTGCCAGCAGCGTATCGGCTCTGGCGGGAGTGGGTGACGAGCAGTACTTC. It codes for CASSVSALAGVGDEQYF.